Listed below are T cell receptor beta chains from one sample, sequenced in a study of cytomegalovirus exposure and HLA in healthy donors. Here immunoSEQ multiplex PCR was the method, and the copy in TCRdb shows in-frame clones only, minus some. The sample holds about 160,000 clones, about 88% seen once. The sequencing sample was made of PBMCs. These receptor sequences come from a young man in good health and CMV-seropositive. CDR3s include the opening cysteine and the closing phenylalanine or tryptophan. A D gene is named only where the DNA matches it firmly. Clone size, where shown, is once, few, many, or a class for clones that have expanded.

CDR3 protein: CASIGRGGANVLTF
CDR3 DNA: TGTGCCAGTATTGGGCGTGGTGGGGCCAACGTCCTGACTTTC
V gene: TRBV19
D gene: NA
J gene: TRBJ2-6
clone size: NA

CDR3 protein: CASSQDWNPKDSYTF
CDR3 DNA: TGTGCCAGCAGCCAAGATTGGAACCCAAAGGACAGCTACACCTTC
V gene: TRBV4-2
D gene: NA
J gene: TRBJ1-2
clone size: NA

CDR3 protein: CASSPSLPGGYYGYTF
CDR3 DNA: TGTGCCAGCAGCCCATCTCTTCCAGGGGGCTACTATGGCTACACCTTC
V gene: TRBV9
D gene: TRBD1
J gene: TRBJ1-2
clone size: NA

CDR3 protein: CAWSGGLAGGDTQYF
CDR3 DNA: TGTGCCTGGAGCGGGGGACTAGCGGGGGGGGATACGCAGTATTTT
V gene: TRBV30
D gene: TRBD2
J gene: TRBJ2-3
clone size: NA

CDR3 protein: CASSPKGGYEQYF
CDR3 DNA: TGTGCCAGTAGTCCCAAAGGCGGGTACGAGCAGTACTTC
V gene: TRBV19
D gene: NA
J gene: TRBJ2-7
clone size: NA

CDR3 protein: CASSFPGGTQYF
CDR3 DNA: TGTGCCAGCAGCTTCCCCGGAGGAACGCAGTATTTT
V gene: TRBV7-3
D gene: NA
J gene: TRBJ2-3
clone size: NA

CDR3 protein: CSVDGPNGGSGTEAFF
CDR3 DNA: TGCAGCGTTGACGGTCCCAATGGAGGGAGTGGAACTGAAGCTTTCTTT
V gene: TRBV29-1
D gene: NA
J gene: TRBJ1-1
clone size: NA

CDR3 protein: CASSRTGAEQYF
CDR3 DNA: TGTGCCAGCAGTCGGACAGGGGCCGAGCAGTACTTC
V gene: TRBV2
D gene: TRBD1
J gene: TRBJ2-7
clone size: NA

CDR3 protein: CASSLSGTGEYQPQHF
CDR3 DNA: TGTGCCAGCAGTTTATCGGGGACAGGGGAGTATCAGCCCCAGCATTTT
V gene: TRBV27
D gene: TRBD1
J gene: TRBJ1-5
clone size: NA

CDR3 protein: CASSSKTGYSGNTIYF
CDR3 DNA: TGCGCCAGCAGCTCAAAAACAGGATACTCTGGAAACACCATATATTTT
V gene: TRBV5-1
D gene: NA
J gene: TRBJ1-3
clone size: NA

CDR3 protein: CASSFRGNNSPLHF
CDR3 DNA: TGTGCCAGCAGCTTCAGGGGAAATAATTCACCCCTCCACTTT
V gene: TRBV5-8
D gene: NA
J gene: TRBJ1-6
clone size: NA

CDR3 protein: CASSQDAGGNTDTQYF
CDR3 DNA: TGTGCCAGCAGCCAAGATGCGGGGGGGAACACAGATACGCAGTATTTT
V gene: TRBV4-2
D gene: TRBD2
J gene: TRBJ2-3
clone size: NA

CDR3 protein: CASRQTGFSNQPQHF
CDR3 DNA: TGTGCCAGTAGGCAAACGGGGTTTAGCAATCAGCCCCAGCATTTT
V gene: TRBV19
D gene: NA
J gene: TRBJ1-5
clone size: NA

CDR3 protein: CASRDRAHEQFF
CDR3 DNA: TGTGCCAGCCGGGACAGGGCCCATGAGCAGTTCTTC
V gene: TRBV7-9
D gene: TRBD1
J gene: TRBJ2-1
clone size: NA

CDR3 protein: CASSLGLAGAPGDTQYF
CDR3 DNA: TGCGCCAGCAGCTTGGGACTAGCGGGGGCCCCAGGGGATACGCAGTATTTT
V gene: TRBV5-1
D gene: TRBD2
J gene: TRBJ2-3
clone size: few

CDR3 protein: CAWGTGAPDTQYF
CDR3 DNA: TGTGCCTGGGGGACAGGGGCTCCAGATACGCAGTATTTT
V gene: TRBV30
D gene: TRBD1
J gene: TRBJ2-3
clone size: NA

CDR3 protein: CASSMQGLGQFF
CDR3 DNA: TGTGCCAGTAGTATGCAGGGTCTGGGGCAGTTCTTC
V gene: TRBV19
D gene: NA
J gene: TRBJ2-1
clone size: NA

CDR3 protein: CASSQERGLGGGYGYTF
CDR3 DNA: TGCGCTAGCAGCCAAGAAAGGGGCTTGGGGGGAGGCTATGGCTACACCTTC
V gene: TRBV4-1
D gene: NA
J gene: TRBJ1-2
clone size: NA

CDR3 protein: CASSYSTGTGGGLFF
CDR3 DNA: TGTGCCAGCAGTTACTCGACCGGGACAGGGGGCGGTCTGTTTTTT
V gene: TRBV6-5
D gene: TRBD1
J gene: TRBJ1-4
clone size: NA

CDR3 protein: CASSQDTGVSGYTF
CDR3 DNA: TGTGCCAGCAGCCAAGACACAGGCGTAAGTGGCTACACCTTC
V gene: TRBV4-2
D gene: NA
J gene: TRBJ1-2
clone size: NA

CDR3 protein: CASSLGTGSYEQYF
CDR3 DNA: TGTGCCAGCAGCTTAGGGACTGGCTCCTACGAGCAGTACTTC
V gene: TRBV7-2
D gene: NA
J gene: TRBJ2-7
clone size: NA

CDR3 protein: CASIVIGQAGTYEQYF
CDR3 DNA: TGTGCCAGCATCGTAATCGGACAGGCTGGCACCTACGAGCAGTACTTC
V gene: TRBV27
D gene: TRBD1
J gene: TRBJ2-7
clone size: NA

CDR3 protein: CASRSGNINTEAFF
CDR3 DNA: TGCGCCAGCCGGTCGGGGAACATAAACACTGAAGCTTTCTTT
V gene: TRBV4-1
D gene: NA
J gene: TRBJ1-1
clone size: NA

CDR3 protein: CASSFASGLPGELFF
CDR3 DNA: TGTGCCAGCAGCTTTGCCAGCGGGTTGCCCGGGGAGCTGTTTTTT
V gene: TRBV7-2
D gene: NA
J gene: TRBJ2-2
clone size: few

CDR3 protein: CASSSGEVGDTQYF
CDR3 DNA: TGTGCCAGCAGCTCCGGAGAGGTCGGGGATACGCAGTATTTT
V gene: TRBV9
D gene: NA
J gene: TRBJ2-3
clone size: NA

CDR3 protein: CASSPEDRAYEQYF
CDR3 DNA: TGTGCCAGCAGCCCAGAAGACCGGGCCTACGAGCAGTACTTC
V gene: TRBV9
D gene: NA
J gene: TRBJ2-7
clone size: NA

CDR3 protein: CASSPRSTADQPQHF
CDR3 DNA: TGTGCCAGCTCACCAAGGTCGACGGCGGATCAGCCCCAGCATTTT
V gene: TRBV18
D gene: NA
J gene: TRBJ1-5
clone size: NA

CDR3 protein: CASSVGTSSRPGTDTQYF
CDR3 DNA: TGTGCCAGCAGCGTCGGGACTAGCAGTCGGCCTGGCACAGATACGCAGTATTTT
V gene: TRBV13
D gene: TRBD2
J gene: TRBJ2-3
clone size: few

CDR3 protein: CATGGDFGDTEAFF
CDR3 DNA: TGTGCCACCGGGGGGGACTTCGGGGACACTGAAGCTTTCTTT
V gene: TRBV5-4
D gene: NA
J gene: TRBJ1-1
clone size: NA

CDR3 protein: CASSPGGGGYTF
CDR3 DNA: TGTGCCAGCAGCCCCGGGGGGGGCGGCTACACCTTC
V gene: TRBV6-5
D gene: NA
J gene: TRBJ1-2
clone size: NA

CDR3 protein: CAWSVPADNQPQHF
CDR3 DNA: TGTGCCTGGAGTGTACCCGCAGACAATCAGCCCCAGCATTTT
V gene: TRBV30
D gene: NA
J gene: TRBJ1-5
clone size: NA

CDR3 protein: CASSQVGDRDRTGGGFYEQYF
CDR3 DNA: TGCGCCAGCAGCCAAGTTGGTGACCGGGACAGGACAGGGGGGGGGTTCTACGAGCAGTACTTC
V gene: TRBV4-3
D gene: TRBD1
J gene: TRBJ2-7
clone size: NA

CDR3 protein: CASSLPGQGFYEQYF
CDR3 DNA: TGTGCCAGCAGCTTACCGGGACAGGGGTTCTACGAGCAGTACTTC
V gene: TRBV7-2
D gene: TRBD1
J gene: TRBJ2-7
clone size: NA

CDR3 protein: CASSDGGRSQPQHF
CDR3 DNA: TGTGCCAGCAGTGACGGGGGGCGCAGTCAGCCCCAGCATTTT
V gene: TRBV6-1
D gene: NA
J gene: TRBJ1-5
clone size: NA

CDR3 protein: CASSPTRGVFDEQYF
CDR3 DNA: TGTGCCAGCAGCCCCACGCGGGGCGTTTTCGACGAGCAGTACTTC
V gene: TRBV11-2
D gene: NA
J gene: TRBJ2-7
clone size: NA

CDR3 protein: CASSLVASTGELFF
CDR3 DNA: TGTGCCAGCAGCTTAGTCGCGAGCACCGGGGAGCTGTTTTTT
V gene: TRBV7-9
D gene: NA
J gene: TRBJ2-2
clone size: NA

CDR3 protein: CASSWTSGGTISYEQYF
CDR3 DNA: TGTGCCAGCAGCTGGACTAGCGGGGGGACAATCTCCTACGAGCAGTACTTC
V gene: TRBV7-9
D gene: TRBD2
J gene: TRBJ2-7
clone size: NA

CDR3 protein: CASSWQGTGDTEAFF
CDR3 DNA: TGTGCCAGCAGCTGGCAAGGGACAGGGGACACTGAAGCTTTCTTT
V gene: TRBV5-7
D gene: TRBD1
J gene: TRBJ1-1
clone size: NA

CDR3 protein: CASSQDRQGARHEQYF
CDR3 DNA: TGCGCCAGCAGCCAAGACCGGCAGGGGGCGAGGCACGAGCAGTACTTC
V gene: TRBV4-3
D gene: TRBD1
J gene: TRBJ2-7
clone size: NA

CDR3 protein: CASSLAGTDLETQYF
CDR3 DNA: TGTGCCAGCAGCTTAGCCGGGACTGACCTAGAGACCCAGTACTTC
V gene: TRBV5-4
D gene: NA
J gene: TRBJ2-5
clone size: once

CDR3 protein: CASRVGGYNTEAFF
CDR3 DNA: TGTGCCAGTAGGGTAGGGGGCTATAACACTGAAGCTTTCTTT
V gene: TRBV19
D gene: TRBD1
J gene: TRBJ1-1
clone size: NA

CDR3 protein: CASSLTPPGQGAYEQFF
CDR3 DNA: TGTGCCAGCAGTTTAACCCCTCCGGGACAGGGGGCTTATGAGCAGTTCTTC
V gene: TRBV27
D gene: TRBD1
J gene: TRBJ2-1
clone size: NA